This section outlines one TCR beta chain sequence together with its context. This sample is drawn from a study of T cell changes during pregnancy in multiple sclerosis. The assay was immunoSEQ multiplex PCR, and TCRdb's table has in-frame clones only and misses some. The sample contains approximately 29,000 clones, 85% to 90% of which appear only once. Trimming removed 4 bases at V and 5 bases at J, with 11 bases between. This CDR3 spans 13 amino acids. Germline values: CDR1 KGHSH, CDR2 LQKENI. Sequencing was performed on CD4+ T cells from peripheral blood mononuclear cells, taken in the second trimester of pregnancy. The gene calls are TRBV18 and TRBJ1-1, with TRBD1 as a possible D gene (5 bases). The clonotype was recovered from a female donor with multiple sclerosis, enrolled in a pregnancy study. The DNA of the CDR3 is TGTGCCAGCTCACGGCAGGGTGGGACTGAAGCTTTCTTT. Protein sequence: CASSRQGGTEAFF.